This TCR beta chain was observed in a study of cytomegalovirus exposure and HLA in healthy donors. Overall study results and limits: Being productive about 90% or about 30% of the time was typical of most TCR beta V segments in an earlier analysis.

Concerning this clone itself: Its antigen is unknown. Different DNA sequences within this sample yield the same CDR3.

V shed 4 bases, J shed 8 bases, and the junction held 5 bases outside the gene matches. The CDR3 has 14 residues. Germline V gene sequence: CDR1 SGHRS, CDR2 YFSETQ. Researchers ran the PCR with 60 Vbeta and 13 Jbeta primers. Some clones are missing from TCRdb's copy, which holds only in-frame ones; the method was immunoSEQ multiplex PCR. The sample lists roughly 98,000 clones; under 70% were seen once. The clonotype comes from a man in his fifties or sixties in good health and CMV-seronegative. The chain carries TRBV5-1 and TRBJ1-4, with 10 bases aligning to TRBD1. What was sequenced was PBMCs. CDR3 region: CASSLGQGREKLFF. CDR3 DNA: TGCGCCAGCAGCCTGGGACAGGGGAGGGAAAAACTGTTTTTT. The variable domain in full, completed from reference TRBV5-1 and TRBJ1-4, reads KAGVTQTPRYLIKTRGQQVTLSCSPISGHRSVSWYQQTPGQGLQFLFEYFSETQRNKGNFPGRFSGRQFSNSRSEMNVSTLELGDSALYLCASSLGQGREKLFFGSGTQLSVL.